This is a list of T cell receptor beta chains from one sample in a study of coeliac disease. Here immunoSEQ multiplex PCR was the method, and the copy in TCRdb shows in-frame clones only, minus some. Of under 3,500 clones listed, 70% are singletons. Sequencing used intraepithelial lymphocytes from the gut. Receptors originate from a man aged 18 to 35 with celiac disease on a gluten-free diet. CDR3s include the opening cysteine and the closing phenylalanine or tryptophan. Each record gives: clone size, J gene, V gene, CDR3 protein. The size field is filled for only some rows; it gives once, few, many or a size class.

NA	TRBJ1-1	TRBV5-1	CASSTTKNTEAFF
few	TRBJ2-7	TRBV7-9	CAITRGGTGRYDTSYEQYF
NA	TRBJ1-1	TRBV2	CANGTANTEAFF
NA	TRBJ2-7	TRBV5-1	CASSFRTSGVYEQYF
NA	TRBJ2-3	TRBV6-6	CASRTGSTDTQYF
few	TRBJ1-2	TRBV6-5	CASSYGAGANGYTF
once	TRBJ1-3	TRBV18	CASSSTHEGSGNTIYF
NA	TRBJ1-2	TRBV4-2	CASSQDWQGLNYGYTF
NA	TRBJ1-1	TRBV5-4	CASSTRGMNTEAFF
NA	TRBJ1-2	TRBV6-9	CASSYALVGYTF
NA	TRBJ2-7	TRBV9	CASSDGTGDYEQYF
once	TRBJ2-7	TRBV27	CASSPQFGQIVRYEQYF
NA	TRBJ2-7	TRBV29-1	CSARQGARQYF
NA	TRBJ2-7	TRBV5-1	CASSSRDRDHEQYF
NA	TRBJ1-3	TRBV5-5	CASSLVVQVSGNTIYF
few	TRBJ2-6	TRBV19	CASSISGVGANVLTF
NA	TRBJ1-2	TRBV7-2	CASSFPQNYGYTF
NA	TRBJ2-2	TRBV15	CATSREDIQTGELFF
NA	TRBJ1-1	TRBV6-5	CASSYGVRTEAFF